These 27 T cell receptor beta chains were sequenced from one sample in a study of blood T cells in healthy people across ages. Through a sample-barcoded 5' primer and a J-beta primer mix, a second PCR was run for roughly 7 to 11 cycles. TCRdb reprocessed the 5' RACE reads with MiXCR, giving one entry per CDR3 protein. The sample includes about 680,000 distinct CDR3 sequences, about 52% of them seen just once. Sample: blood. The receptors come from an older woman in good health.

The chain is built from TRBV7-2 and TRBJ1-1, with no clear D. CDR1 SGHTA and CDR2 FQGNSA come from the germline V gene. The CDR3 spans 15 residues. V was shortened by 0 bases and J by 1 base, with 9 bases between the two germline ends. CDR3 sequence (DNA): TGTGCCAGCAGCTTAGCCATGACAAAGAACACTGAAGCTTTCTTT. Translating it yields CASSLAMTKNTEAFF.

The chain uses TRBV30 and TRBJ1-1; D gene uncertain. V lost 3 bases and J lost 0, with 8 bases in between. The CDR3 extends over 13 amino acids. The germline CDR1 and CDR2 sequences are GTSNPN and SVGIG (reference sequence). CDR3 in amino acids: CAWRRILNTEAFF. Written as DNA, the CDR3 is TGTGCCTGGAGACGGATTCTGAACACTGAAGCTTTCTTT.

This clonotype came up a few times. The chain employs TRBV5-1 and TRBJ1-1, with TRBD1 matching 10 bases. V shed 4 bases and J 0 bases; nucleotides not matched to a gene: 9. Germline CDR1 is SGHRS and CDR2 is YFSETQ. The CDR3 spans 17 residues. The CDR3 is CASSPTPTGGLNTEAFF. The DNA of the CDR3 is TGCGCCAGCAGCCCCACCCCGACAGGGGGCTTGAACACTGAAGCTTTCTTT.

This rearrangement joins TRBV5-1 to TRBJ1-1; no clear D. The germline V and J ends were trimmed by 3 bases and 5 bases, with 14 bases remaining between them. Germline lookup yields CDR1 SGHRS and CDR2 YFSETQ. The CDR3 is 14 residues long. CDR3 loop: CASSSEAAGTEAFF. CDR3 coding DNA: TGCGCCAGCAGCTCGGAGGCTGCGGGTACTGAAGCTTTCTTT. The full variable domain, its missing parts supplied by reference TRBV5-1 and TRBJ1-1, is KAGVTQTPRYLIKTRGQQVTLSCSPISGHRSVSWYQQTPGQGLQFLFEYFSETQRNKGNFPGRFSGRQFSNSRSEMNVSTLELGDSALYLCASSSEAAGTEAFFGQGTRLTVV.

V and J are TRBV21-1 and TRBJ2-5. TRBV21-1 is a pseudogene locus. The CDR3 runs 12 residues. This CDR3 is CASSRCSVEQYF. CDR3 DNA sequence: TGTGCCAGCAGCAGGTGTTCGGTTGAGCAGTACTTC.

Only one count was recorded for this clonotype. The V and J genes are TRBV11-2 and TRBJ2-4, with 10 bases fitting TRBD2. Germline CDR1 SGHAT, CDR2 FQNNGV. The V segment lost 5 bases and the J segment 8 bases; nucleotides outside the gene matches: 6. This CDR3 comprises 14 residues. CDR3 residues: CASSVQRGGHIQYF. CDR3 nucleotide sequence: TGTGCCAGCAGCGTCCAGCGGGGGGGTCACATTCAGTACTTC.

This clonotype has just a few counts. The V call is TRBV20-1, the J call TRBJ2-7; 7 bases are a match to TRBD1. There are 14 residues in the CDR3. The V gene's germline CDR1 is DFQATT and CDR2 SNEGSKA (reference sequence). V shed 4 bases and J 5 bases; nucleotides not matched to a gene: 11. CDR3 protein: CSAIASTGLNEQYF. The CDR3 DNA follows: TGCAGTGCTATTGCCTCGACAGGGCTCAACGAGCAGTACTTC.

Only a few counts were recorded for this clonotype. CDR3 region: CSANTGGGDHYNSPLHF. The CDR3 region has the DNA TGCAGTGCGAATACAGGGGGCGGTGACCATTATAATTCACCCCTCCACTTT. This chain joins TRBV20-1 and TRBJ1-6; 9 positions match TRBD1. The ends lost 6 bases at V and 4 bases at J; junction bases unmatched: 13. Germline CDR1 DFQATT, CDR2 SNEGSKA (reference sequence). The CDR3 is made up of 17 amino acids.

This clonotype was observed a handful of times. The chain links TRBV20-1 to TRBJ1-2, with D possibly TRBD1 on 6 matching bases. Trimming left V 0 bases short and J 2 bases short, with 16 bases between. The CDR3 contains 16 residues. CDR1 DFQATT and CDR2 SNEGSKA come from the germline V gene (reference sequence). The CDR3 nucleotides read TGCAGTGCTAGAGATACAGCGACAGGAGTAAACTATGGCTACACCTTC. This sequence encodes CSARDTATGVNYGYTF.

This chain links TRBV29-1 with TRBJ2-1; D possibly corresponds to TRBD2 (5 bases). The ends were cut back, 3 bases at V and 10 bases at J, with 16 bases in the middle. Germline loops: CDR1 SQVTM, CDR2 ANQGSEA. This CDR3 contains 13 residues. The CDR3 DNA reads TGCAGCGTTGATAGCGCCAGCTCCTACGAGCAGTTCTTC. Its translation is CSVDSASSYEQFF.

V is TRBV29-1 and J is TRBJ2-3, with 8 bases that match TRBD2. With 4 bases clipped from V and 3 bases from J, the junction kept 3 bases outside the gene matches. Germline V gene sequence: CDR1 SQVTM, CDR2 ANQGSEA. This CDR3 region has 13 residues. The CDR3 sequence: CSVGPSGTDTQYF. CDR3 DNA sequence: TGCAGCGTTGGCCCTAGCGGGACAGATACGCAGTATTTT.

The V call is TRBV2, the J call TRBJ1-6, with D perhaps matching TRBD1 (5 bases). V lost 5 bases and J lost 7, with 12 bases in between. The CDR3 is 14 amino acids. Germline V CDR1 and CDR2: SNHLY, FYNNEI. The CDR3 here is CASSPREGNSPLHF. In nucleotides, the CDR3 is TGTGCCAGCAGTCCCAGGGAAGGGAATTCACCCCTCCACTTT.

This clonotype was detected ten times or more. V is TRBV18 and J is TRBJ2-3; D is ambiguous. Germline V gives CDR1 KGHSH, CDR2 LQKENI. The germline V and J ends were trimmed by 3 bases and 2 bases, with 3 bases remaining between them. CDR3 length: 12 residues. The CDR3, as DNA: TGTGCCAGCTCACCGATCACAGATACGCAGTATTTT. It specifies CASSPITDTQYF.

This clonotype occurred many times. Here the CDR3 DNA reads TGTGCCAGCAGTTACTCCAGCGGGACTTCCTACGAGCAGTACTTC. Residues: CASSYSSGTSYEQYF. V and J are TRBV6-5 and TRBJ2-7; 7 bases fit TRBD2. The germline V gene encodes CDR1 MNHEY and CDR2 SVGAGI. The CDR3 totals 15 residues. J was trimmed by 1 base and V by 0 bases; bases with no gene match: 3.

The V and J genes are TRBV5-1 and TRBJ2-7; D ambiguous. V was shortened by 1 base and J by 0 bases, with 11 bases between the two germline ends. CDR3 size: 15 residues. CDR1 SGHRS and CDR2 YFSETQ come from the germline V gene. CDR3 sequence reads: CASSLFPGISYEQYF. The CDR3 nucleotides read TGCGCCAGCAGCTTGTTTCCGGGTATCTCCTACGAGCAGTACTTC.

For the CDR3, the DNA is TGCAGTGCTAGAGACGCTAGCGGGAGGGCCGCTAAAGGGCAGTACTTC. Amino acid sequence: CSARDASGRAAKGQYF. The rearrangement uses TRBV20-1 and TRBJ2-7; 12 nucleotides match TRBD2. The CDR3 runs to 16 residues. Germline CDR1 and CDR2: DFQATT and SNEGSKA (reference sequence). V shed 0 bases, J shed 9 bases, and the junction held 12 bases outside the gene matches.

V usage is TRBV7-7 and J usage is TRBJ2-4; D might be TRBD1 (5 bases). With the DNA end fitting TRBJ2-7 better, the J assignment may be wrong. CDR1 and CDR2 from the germline V gene are SSHAT and FNYEAQ (reference sequence). This CDR3 has 13 amino acids. CDR3 sequence (DNA): TGTGCCAGCAGCTCCGCAGACAGTTACGAGCAGTACTTC. It encodes CASSSADSYEQYF.

This rearrangement joins TRBV7-2 to TRBJ2-4; D is possibly TRBD2 (5 bases). V gave up 2 bases and J gave up 9 bases, with 14 bases separating them. CDR3 length: 14 residues. Germline values: CDR1 SGHTA, CDR2 FQGNSA. CDR3 sequence reads: CASSLLGGASIQYF. In nucleotides, the CDR3 is TGTGCCAGCAGCTTATTAGGAGGAGCTAGCATTCAGTACTTC.

This chain joins TRBV7-2 and TRBJ2-5; a possible D gene is TRBD2 (7 bases). CDR1 is SGHTA, CDR2 FQGNSA, per germline. The CDR3 has 15 amino acids. The V gene lost 5 bases and the J gene lost 11 bases, with 24 bases spanning the gap. The CDR3 sequence: CASSLGLGGHNEQYF. The CDR3 DNA reads as TGTGCCAGCAGCCTCGGACTAGGGGGACACAATGAGCAGTACTTC.

This chain joins TRBV7-2 and TRBJ2-7; D remains ambiguous. Looked up from germline, CDR1 is SGHTA and CDR2 is FQGNSA. The CDR3 covers 14 residues. The V and J ends lost 8 bases and 0 bases respectively, with 14 bases between them. The CDR3 loop reads CASGLRVSSYEQYF. The CDR3 coding sequence is TGTGCCAGCGGCCTTAGAGTATCCTCCTACGAGCAGTACTTC.

This clonotype came up a few times. The rearrangement joins TRBV27 to TRBJ2-3; maybe TRBD1 (8 bases). The CDR3 covers 16 residues. Trimming removed 4 bases at V and 3 bases at J, with 17 bases between. Germline V gene data show CDR1 as MNHEY and CDR2 as SMNVEV (reference sequence). This chain's CDR3 is CASSSLQGGATDTQYF. The CDR3 nucleotides read TGTGCCAGCAGTTCTTTACAGGGGGGGGCTACAGATACGCAGTATTTT.

The genes are TRBV7-2 and TRBJ2-5, with D possibly TRBD1 on 6 matching bases. CDR3 length: 15 residues. Germline CDR1 is SGHTA and CDR2 is FQGNSA. The V end was cut by 3 bases, the J end by 3 bases, with 14 bases between. CDR3 residues: CASSFTGSFKETQYF. The DNA of the CDR3 is TGTGCCAGCAGCTTCACAGGGAGCTTCAAAGAGACCCAGTACTTC.

This clonotype was recorded a few times. The chain joins TRBV20-1 to TRBJ2-3; perhaps TRBD2 as D (6 bases). V gave up 7 bases and J gave up 2 bases, with 13 bases separating them. The germline gives CDR1 DFQATT, CDR2 SNEGSKA (reference sequence). This CDR3 has 13 amino acids. Written as DNA, the CDR3 is TGCAGTGGGGACGGGAGACTCACAGATACGCAGTATTTT. As protein: CSGDGRLTDTQYF.

This clonotype has a count of ten or more. V is TRBV20-1 and J is TRBJ2-7, with 7 bases that match TRBD1. This CDR3 has 14 residues. Germline V CDR1 and CDR2: DFQATT, SNEGSKA (reference sequence). The V segment lost 6 bases and the J segment 3 bases; nucleotides outside the gene matches: 11. CDR3 sequence (DNA): TGCAGTGCCGCCGCCGGACAGGATCTCTACGAGCAGTACTTC. This encodes CSAAAGQDLYEQYF.

Only a few counts were recorded for this clonotype. The chain joins TRBV7-2 to TRBJ1-5; D gene ambiguous. This CDR3 region has 13 residues. Germline CDR1 SGHTA, CDR2 FQGNSA. The V end lost 5 bases, the J end lost 7 bases, and 12 bases lay between the germline ends. The CDR3 region has the DNA TGTGCCAGCAGCCCCCAAACGGGACAGCCCCAGCATTTT. Its protein is CASSPQTGQPQHF. Using reference TRBV7-2 and TRBJ1-5 for the parts outside the CDR3, the full variable domain is GAGVSQSPSNKVTEKGKDVELRCDPISGHTALYWYRQSLGQGLEFLIYFQGNSAPDKSGLPSDRFSAERTGGSVSTLTIQRTQQEDSAVYLCASSPQTGQPQHFGDGTRLSIL.

This clonotype was counted many times. One end of the junction fails to match germline, which may point to a read error. The V gene is TRBV5-1, the J gene TRBJ2-5, with a weak D call TRBD2 (5 bases). Germline V lookup: CDR1 SGHRS, CDR2 YFSETQ. The CDR3 contains 13 residues. The CDR3 protein is CASSLRGQETQYF. As DNA, the CDR3 is TGTGCCAGCAGCTTACGGGGCCAAGAGACCCAGTACTTC.

This clonotype was detected a few times. The chain couples TRBV25-1 to TRBJ1-1, with no clear D. V shed 5 bases and J shed 5 bases, with 6 bases lying between them. CDR1 MGHDK and CDR2 SYGVNS come from the germline V gene. This CDR3 spans 11 amino acids. The CDR3, as DNA: TGTGCCAGCAGTTTGAGGACTGAAGCTTTCTTT. Translating gives CASSLRTEAFF.